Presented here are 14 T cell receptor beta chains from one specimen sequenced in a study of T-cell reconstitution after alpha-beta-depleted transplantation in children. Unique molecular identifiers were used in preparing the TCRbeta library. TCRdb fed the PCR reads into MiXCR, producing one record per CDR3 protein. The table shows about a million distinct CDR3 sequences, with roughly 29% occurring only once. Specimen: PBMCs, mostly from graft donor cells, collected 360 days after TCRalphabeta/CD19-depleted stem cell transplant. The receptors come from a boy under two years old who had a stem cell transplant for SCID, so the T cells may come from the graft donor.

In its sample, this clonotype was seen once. CDR3 sequence: CSARERTDTQYF. The CDR3 DNA sequence: TGCAGTGCCAGGGAGCGCACAGATACGCAGTATTTT. The V gene is TRBV20-1, the J gene TRBJ2-3; TRBD1 or TRBD2 may be the D gene (5 bases each). Per germline, CDR1 DFQATT and CDR2 SNEGSKA (reference sequence). The germline V and J ends were trimmed by 6 bases and 1 base, with 8 bases remaining between them. This CDR3 spans 12 amino acids.

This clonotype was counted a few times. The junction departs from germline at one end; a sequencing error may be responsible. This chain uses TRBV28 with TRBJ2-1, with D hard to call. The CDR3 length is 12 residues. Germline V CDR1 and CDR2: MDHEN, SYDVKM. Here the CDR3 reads CASSFGMIPVAF. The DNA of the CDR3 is TGTGCCAGCAGTTTTGGGATGATCCCTGTGGCCTTC. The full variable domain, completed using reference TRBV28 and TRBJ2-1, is DVKVTQSSRYLVKRTGEKVFLECVQDMDHENMFWYRQDPGLGLRLIYFSYDVKMKEKGDIPEGYSVSREKKERFSLILESASTNQTSMYLCASSFGMIPVAFGPGTRLTVL.

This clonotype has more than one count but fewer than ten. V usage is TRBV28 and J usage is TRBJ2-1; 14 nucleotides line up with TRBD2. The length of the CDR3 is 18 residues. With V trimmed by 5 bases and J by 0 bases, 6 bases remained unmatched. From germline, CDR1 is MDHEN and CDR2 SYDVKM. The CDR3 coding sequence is TGTGCCAGCAGTACGGGACTAGCGGGGGCCAGCTCCTACAATGAGCAGTTCTTC. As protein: CASSTGLAGASSYNEQFF.

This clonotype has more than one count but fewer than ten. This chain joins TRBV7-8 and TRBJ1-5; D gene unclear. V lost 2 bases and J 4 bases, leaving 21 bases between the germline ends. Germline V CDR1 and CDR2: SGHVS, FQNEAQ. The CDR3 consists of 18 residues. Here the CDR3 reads CASSLRPLTSVPNQPQHF. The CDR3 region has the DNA TGTGCCAGCAGCTTAAGGCCCCTCACGTCAGTGCCTAATCAGCCCCAGCATTTT.

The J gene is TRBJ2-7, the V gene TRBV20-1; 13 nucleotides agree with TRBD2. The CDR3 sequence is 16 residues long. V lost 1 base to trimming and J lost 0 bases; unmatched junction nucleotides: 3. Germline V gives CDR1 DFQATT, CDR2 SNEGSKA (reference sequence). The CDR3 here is CSARGLAGGSSYEQYF. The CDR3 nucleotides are TGCAGTGCTAGAGGACTAGCGGGGGGAAGCTCCTACGAGCAGTACTTC.

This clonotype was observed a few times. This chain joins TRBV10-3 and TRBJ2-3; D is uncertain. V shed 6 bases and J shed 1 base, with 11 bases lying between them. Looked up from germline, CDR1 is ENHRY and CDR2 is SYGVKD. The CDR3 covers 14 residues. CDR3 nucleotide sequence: TGTGCCATCAGGGTGACGAGTGGCACAGATACGCAGTATTTT. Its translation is CAIRVTSGTDTQYF.

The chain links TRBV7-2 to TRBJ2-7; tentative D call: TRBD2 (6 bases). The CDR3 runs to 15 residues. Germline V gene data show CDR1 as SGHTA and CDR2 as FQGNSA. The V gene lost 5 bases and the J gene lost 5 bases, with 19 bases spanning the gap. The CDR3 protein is CASSAAGTRSHEQYF. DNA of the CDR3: TGTGCCAGCAGCGCGGCGGGAACCCGATCCCACGAGCAGTACTTC.

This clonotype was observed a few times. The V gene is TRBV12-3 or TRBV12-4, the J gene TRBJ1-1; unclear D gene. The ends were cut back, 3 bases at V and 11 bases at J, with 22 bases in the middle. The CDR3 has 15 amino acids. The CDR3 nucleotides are TGTGCCAGCAGTTTGCTAACCGGGCCCTCATCGCAGGCTTTCTTT. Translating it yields CASSLLTGPSSQAFF.

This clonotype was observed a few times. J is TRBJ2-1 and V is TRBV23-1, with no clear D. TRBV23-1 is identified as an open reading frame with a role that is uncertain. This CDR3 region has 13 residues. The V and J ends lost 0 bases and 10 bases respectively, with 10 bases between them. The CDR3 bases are TGCGCCAGCAGTCAATCCGCTTTACGGGAGCAGTTCTTC. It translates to CASSQSALREQFF.

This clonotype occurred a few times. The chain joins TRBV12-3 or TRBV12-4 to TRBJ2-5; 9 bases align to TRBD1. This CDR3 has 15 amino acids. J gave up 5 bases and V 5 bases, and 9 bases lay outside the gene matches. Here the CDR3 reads CASSEPGQGRETQYF. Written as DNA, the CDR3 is TGTGCCAGCAGTGAACCCGGACAGGGGCGGGAGACCCAGTACTTC.

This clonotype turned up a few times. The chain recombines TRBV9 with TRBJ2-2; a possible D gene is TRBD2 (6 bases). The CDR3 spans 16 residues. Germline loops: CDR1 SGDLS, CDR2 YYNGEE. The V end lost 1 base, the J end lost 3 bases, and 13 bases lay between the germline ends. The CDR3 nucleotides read TGTGCCAGCAGCGTATGGAGTAGCGGCGACACCGGGGAGCTGTTTTTT. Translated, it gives CASSVWSSGDTGELFF.

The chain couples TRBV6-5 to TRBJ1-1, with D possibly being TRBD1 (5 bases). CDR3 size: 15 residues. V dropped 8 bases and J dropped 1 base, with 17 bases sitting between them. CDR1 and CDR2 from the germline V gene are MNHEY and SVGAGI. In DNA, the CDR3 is TGTGCCAGCCGAACCACTGGGGCGAGGAACACTGAAGCTTTCTTT. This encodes CASRTTGARNTEAFF.

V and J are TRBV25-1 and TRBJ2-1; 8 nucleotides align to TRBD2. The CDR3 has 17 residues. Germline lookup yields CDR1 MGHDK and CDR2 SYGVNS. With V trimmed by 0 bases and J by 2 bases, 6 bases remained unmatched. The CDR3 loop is CASSEYIGGGTYNEQFF. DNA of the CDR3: TGTGCCAGCAGTGAATATATTGGCGGGGGGACCTACAATGAGCAGTTCTTC. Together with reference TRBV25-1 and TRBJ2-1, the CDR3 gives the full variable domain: EADIYQTPRYLVIGTGKKITLECSQTMGHDKMYWYQQDPGMELHLIHYSYGVNSTEKGDLSSESTVSRIRTEHFPLTLESARPSHTSQYLCASSEYIGGGTYNEQFFGPGTRLTVL.

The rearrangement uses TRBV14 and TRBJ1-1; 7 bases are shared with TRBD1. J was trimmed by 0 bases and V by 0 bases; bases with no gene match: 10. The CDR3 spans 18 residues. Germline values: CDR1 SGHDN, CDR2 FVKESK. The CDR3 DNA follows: TGTGCCAGCAGCCAAGAAGGACAGGCATTTAACATGAACACTGAAGCTTTCTTT. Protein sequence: CASSQEGQAFNMNTEAFF.